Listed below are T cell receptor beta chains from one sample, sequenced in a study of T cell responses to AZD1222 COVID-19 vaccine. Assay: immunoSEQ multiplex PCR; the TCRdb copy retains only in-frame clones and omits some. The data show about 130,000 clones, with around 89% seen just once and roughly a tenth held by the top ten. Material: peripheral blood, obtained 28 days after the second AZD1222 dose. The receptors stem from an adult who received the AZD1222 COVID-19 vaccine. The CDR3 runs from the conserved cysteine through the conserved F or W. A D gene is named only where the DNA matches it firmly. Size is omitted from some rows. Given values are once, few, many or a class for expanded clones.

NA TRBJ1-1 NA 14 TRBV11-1 CASSLDSRASEAFF TGTGCCAGCAGCTTAGACTCCAGGGCTTCGGAAGCTTTCTTT
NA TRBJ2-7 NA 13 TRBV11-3 CASSLDSFYEQYF TGTGCCAGCAGCTTGGACAGTTTCTACGAGCAGTACTTC
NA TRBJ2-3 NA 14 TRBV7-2 CASSLGLGTDTQYF TGTGCCAGCAGCTTAGGTCTAGGGACAGATACGCAGTATTTT
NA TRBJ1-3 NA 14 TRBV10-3 CAISDGQSGNTIYF TGTGCCATCAGTGACGGGCAGTCGGGAAACACCATATATTTT
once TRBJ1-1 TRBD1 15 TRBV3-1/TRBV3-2 CASSRGQGFGTEAFF TGTGCCAGCAGCCGAGGACAGGGTTTCGGCACTGAAGCTTTCTTT
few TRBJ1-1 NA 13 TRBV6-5 CASRGVRSTEAFF TGTGCCAGCAGGGGGGTCCGAAGCACTGAAGCTTTCTTT
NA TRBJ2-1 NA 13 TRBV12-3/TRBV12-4 CASSLPGFDEQFF TGTGCCAGCAGTTTACCTGGGTTCGATGAGCAGTTCTTC
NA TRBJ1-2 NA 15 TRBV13 CASSLESRVGYGYTF TGTGCCAGCAGCTTAGAGTCCAGGGTCGGCTATGGCTACACCTTC
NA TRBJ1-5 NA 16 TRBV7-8 CASSSSGKYSNQPQHF TGTGCCAGCAGCTCCTCAGGGAAGTATAGCAATCAGCCCCAGCATTTT
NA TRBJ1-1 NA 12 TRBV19 CASSIFGTEAFF TGTGCCAGTAGTATCTTCGGAACTGAAGCTTTCTTT
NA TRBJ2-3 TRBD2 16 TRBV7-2 CASSLRGGPSTDTQYF TGTGCCAGCAGCTTACGGGGGGGGCCTAGCACAGATACGCAGTATTTT
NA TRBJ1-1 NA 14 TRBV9 CASSVEGQSAEAFF TGTGCCAGCAGCGTAGAGGGCCAATCCGCTGAAGCTTTCTTT
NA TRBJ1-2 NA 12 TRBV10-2 CASTGGNYGYTF TGCGCCAGCACGGGGGGAAACTATGGCTACACCTTC
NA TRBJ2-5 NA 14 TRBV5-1 CASSFQLIQETQYF TGCGCCAGCAGCTTCCAACTAATACAAGAGACCCAGTACTTC
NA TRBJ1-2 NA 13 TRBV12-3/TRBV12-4 CASSLGAGYGYTF TGTGCCAGCAGTTTGGGGGCGGGATATGGCTACACCTTC
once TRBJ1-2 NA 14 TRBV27 CASSLGRALSGYTF TGTGCCAGCAGTTTAGGTCGGGCTCTAAGCGGCTACACCTTC
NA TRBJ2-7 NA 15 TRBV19 CASSIGAGPFYEQYF TGTGCCAGTAGTATAGGGGCGGGGCCTTTCTACGAGCAGTACTTC
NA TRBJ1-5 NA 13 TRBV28 CASSPYRNQPQHF TGTGCCAGCAGCCCCTATCGTAATCAGCCCCAGCATTTT
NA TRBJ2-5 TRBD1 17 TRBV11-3 CASSPPLGQNGQETQYF TGTGCCAGCAGCCCCCCATTGGGACAGAACGGGCAAGAGACCCAGTACTTC
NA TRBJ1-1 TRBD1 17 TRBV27 CASDPRGTGGLSTEAFF TGTGCCAGCGATCCAAGGGGGACAGGGGGTTTGAGCACTGAAGCTTTCTTT